These T cell receptor beta chains were read from a single sample in a study of blood T cell repertoires in COVID-19. Repertoires were generated with immunoSEQ multiplex PCR, while TCRdb's copy carries only in-frame clones and drops some. The repertoire holds 400,000 to 500,000 clones, roughly 88% seen once, with about 1.5% in the top ten. Input material: PBMCs or T cells enriched from blood (not recorded which). The receptors were gathered from a woman younger than 35 who had been exposed to COVID-19. Both conserved end residues are part of each CDR3. Fields, in order: J gene, V gene, D gene, clone size, CDR3 DNA, CDR3 protein. D genes are given only for firm matches. Clone size, where shown, is once, few, many, or a class for clones that have expanded.

j_gene: TRBJ2-3; v_gene: TRBV6-6; d_gene: TRBD2; abundance: -; CDR3nt: TGTGCCAGCAGTCGGGGGACTAGCGGGATTACTAGCACAGATACGCAGTATTTT; CDR3aa: CASSRGTSGITSTDTQYF
j_gene: TRBJ2-7; v_gene: TRBV6-2/TRBV6-3; d_gene: -; abundance: -; CDR3nt: TGTGCCAGCAGTTTCCGGAGGGGCCTCTCCTACGAGCAGTACTTC; CDR3aa: CASSFRRGLSYEQYF
j_gene: TRBJ1-5; v_gene: TRBV28; d_gene: -; abundance: -; CDR3nt: TGTGCCAGCAGTCGGGACACCGGTCAGCCCCAGCATTTT; CDR3aa: CASSRDTGQPQHF
j_gene: TRBJ1-5; v_gene: TRBV14; d_gene: -; abundance: -; CDR3nt: TGTGCCAGCAGCCTCTCAGTACATCAGCCCCAGCATTTT; CDR3aa: CASSLSVHQPQHF
j_gene: TRBJ1-2; v_gene: TRBV5-1; d_gene: -; abundance: -; CDR3nt: TGCGCCAGCAGCTTAGACACCAACTATGGCTACACCTTC; CDR3aa: CASSLDTNYGYTF
j_gene: TRBJ2-5; v_gene: TRBV4-2; d_gene: -; abundance: -; CDR3nt: TGTGCCAGCAGCCAAGGGACTGAAGAGACCCAGTACTTC; CDR3aa: CASSQGTEETQYF
j_gene: TRBJ2-1; v_gene: TRBV4-3; d_gene: TRBD2; abundance: -; CDR3nt: TGCGCCAGCAGCCAAGGGTCCAAGGCTAGCGGGGGATACAATGAGCAGTTCTTC; CDR3aa: CASSQGSKASGGYNEQFF
j_gene: TRBJ2-7; v_gene: TRBV14; d_gene: TRBD2; abundance: -; CDR3nt: TGTGCCAGCAGCCCTAGCGGGAGTAACTACGAGCAGTACTTC; CDR3aa: CASSPSGSNYEQYF
j_gene: TRBJ2-7; v_gene: TRBV5-1; d_gene: -; abundance: -; CDR3nt: TGCGCCAGCAGCCTCCAGGGTAACTACGAGCAGTACTTC; CDR3aa: CASSLQGNYEQYF
j_gene: TRBJ1-6; v_gene: TRBV7-2; d_gene: TRBD1; abundance: once; CDR3nt: TGTGCCAGCAGCCCACGGACAGGGCTGGCCCTCCACTTT; CDR3aa: CASSPRTGLALHF
j_gene: TRBJ1-2; v_gene: TRBV7-2; d_gene: TRBD1; abundance: once; CDR3nt: TGTGCCAGCAGCAATGGACAGGGACTTTATGGCTACACCTTC; CDR3aa: CASSNGQGLYGYTF
j_gene: TRBJ1-5; v_gene: TRBV15; d_gene: -; abundance: -; CDR3nt: TGTGCCACCAGCACCGGCCTTCTGAGGGGGAGCAATCAGCCCCAGCATTTT; CDR3aa: CATSTGLLRGSNQPQHF
j_gene: TRBJ2-1; v_gene: TRBV30; d_gene: TRBD2; abundance: few; CDR3nt: TGTGCCCGGAGCTCTAGCGGGGGGGCTGATGAGCAGTTCTTC; CDR3aa: CARSSSGGADEQFF
j_gene: TRBJ1-6; v_gene: TRBV7-5; d_gene: -; abundance: -; CDR3nt: TGTGCCAGAAGCTTACGGAAGGGGCCTCCTCCCGATGTTAATAATTCACCCCTCCACTTT; CDR3aa: CARSLRKGPPPDVNNSPLHF
j_gene: TRBJ1-1; v_gene: TRBV2; d_gene: -; abundance: -; CDR3nt: TGTGCCAGCCGGGTCCAAACAGCTTTCTTT; CDR3aa: CASRVQTAFF
j_gene: TRBJ1-1; v_gene: TRBV2; d_gene: -; abundance: -; CDR3nt: TGTGCCAGTTCGACAGCGATGAACACTGAAGCTTTCTTT; CDR3aa: CASSTAMNTEAFF
j_gene: TRBJ1-5; v_gene: TRBV19; d_gene: TRBD1; abundance: -; CDR3nt: TGTGCCAGTAGTATCCAGACAGGGTATCAGCCCCAGCATTTT; CDR3aa: CASSIQTGYQPQHF
j_gene: TRBJ2-1; v_gene: TRBV25-1; d_gene: TRBD2; abundance: -; CDR3nt: TGTGCCAGCAGACATAGCGGGGGGGCCAATGAGCAGTTCTTC; CDR3aa: CASRHSGGANEQFF
j_gene: TRBJ2-5; v_gene: TRBV28; d_gene: TRBD1; abundance: -; CDR3nt: TGTGCCAGCAGTCCCGGGACAGGGGTCAGCGGAGAGACCCAGTACTTC; CDR3aa: CASSPGTGVSGETQYF
j_gene: TRBJ2-3; v_gene: TRBV7-2; d_gene: TRBD2; abundance: -; CDR3nt: TGTGCCAGCAGCTTAGGTTGGGGAGGGCCCGGCACAGATACGCAGTATTTT; CDR3aa: CASSLGWGGPGTDTQYF
j_gene: TRBJ1-2; v_gene: TRBV19; d_gene: -; abundance: -; CDR3nt: TGTGCCAGTAAGCCCGAGTATAGCTATGGCTACACCTTC; CDR3aa: CASKPEYSYGYTF
j_gene: TRBJ1-5; v_gene: TRBV30; d_gene: -; abundance: -; CDR3nt: TGTGCCTGGAGTGTGAAGGGAGGTCAGCCCCAGCATTTT; CDR3aa: CAWSVKGGQPQHF
j_gene: TRBJ1-2; v_gene: TRBV6-5; d_gene: -; abundance: few; CDR3nt: TGTGCCAGCAGTACCGCCGGGGGGGGCTACACCTTC; CDR3aa: CASSTAGGGYTF
j_gene: TRBJ2-7; v_gene: TRBV4-1; d_gene: TRBD2; abundance: -; CDR3nt: TGCGCCAGCAGCCGGGGGACTAGCGGGAGTATCTACGAGCAGTACTTC; CDR3aa: CASSRGTSGSIYEQYF
j_gene: TRBJ1-4; v_gene: TRBV6-8; d_gene: TRBD1; abundance: -; CDR3nt: TGTGCCAGCAGGACGAGTGGCAGGGGGGTCCGGGCAACTAATGAAAAACTGTTTTTT; CDR3aa: CASRTSGRGVRATNEKLFF
j_gene: TRBJ1-2; v_gene: TRBV6-7; d_gene: -; abundance: -; CDR3nt: TGTGCCAGCAGTTACTCGGTGTGGGGAAGGGGTAAGAACTATGGCTACACCTTC; CDR3aa: CASSYSVWGRGKNYGYTF
j_gene: TRBJ2-1; v_gene: TRBV3-1/TRBV3-2; d_gene: TRBD1; abundance: -; CDR3nt: TGTGCCAGCAGCAGGGGGCAGGGTAATGAGCAGTTCTTC; CDR3aa: CASSRGQGNEQFF
j_gene: TRBJ2-3; v_gene: TRBV7-3; d_gene: TRBD2; abundance: -; CDR3nt: TGTGCCAGCAGCCCCGGGGGGACCACAGATACGCAGTATTTT; CDR3aa: CASSPGGTTDTQYF
j_gene: TRBJ2-3; v_gene: TRBV20-1; d_gene: -; abundance: -; CDR3nt: TGCAGTGCTAGTTGGACTACGGGCACAGATACGCAGTATTTT; CDR3aa: CSASWTTGTDTQYF
j_gene: TRBJ2-4; v_gene: TRBV4-3; d_gene: -; abundance: -; CDR3nt: TGCGCCAGCAGCCCGTACTCCTACGAAAACATTCAGTACTTC; CDR3aa: CASSPYSYENIQYF
j_gene: TRBJ2-1; v_gene: TRBV28; d_gene: -; abundance: -; CDR3nt: TGTGCCAGCAGTTTCGGAGGGGGCCCGGGGAATGAGCAGTTCTTC; CDR3aa: CASSFGGGPGNEQFF
j_gene: TRBJ1-1; v_gene: TRBV29-1; d_gene: -; abundance: -; CDR3nt: TGCAGCGCCACAGGGACGAACACTGAAGCTTTCTTT; CDR3aa: CSATGTNTEAFF
j_gene: TRBJ1-3; v_gene: TRBV11-2; d_gene: -; abundance: -; CDR3nt: TGTGCCAGCAGCGTGTACTCTGGAAACACCATATATTTT; CDR3aa: CASSVYSGNTIYF
j_gene: TRBJ1-1; v_gene: TRBV7-2; d_gene: TRBD1; abundance: -; CDR3nt: TGTGCCAGCAGCCGGACAGGGGTACACCTGAACACTGAAGCTTTCTTT; CDR3aa: CASSRTGVHLNTEAFF
j_gene: TRBJ1-1; v_gene: TRBV29-1; d_gene: -; abundance: -; CDR3nt: TGCAGCGGTTGTTTGGTCCGGGGCACTGAAGCTTTCTTT; CDR3aa: CSGCLVRGTEAFF
j_gene: TRBJ2-4; v_gene: TRBV11-3; d_gene: -; abundance: -; CDR3nt: TGTGCCAGCAGCTTAGGCGGAAACCACTCAAACATTCAGTACTTC; CDR3aa: CASSLGGNHSNIQYF
j_gene: TRBJ2-3; v_gene: TRBV18; d_gene: -; abundance: -; CDR3nt: TGTGCCAGCTCACGGGCTGTGGGGGGTGTCACAGATACGCAGTATTTT; CDR3aa: CASSRAVGGVTDTQYF
j_gene: TRBJ1-2; v_gene: TRBV28; d_gene: -; abundance: few; CDR3nt: TGTGCCGCCGGACTCAACTCTAACTATGGCTACACCTTC; CDR3aa: CAAGLNSNYGYTF
j_gene: TRBJ2-7; v_gene: TRBV12-3/TRBV12-4; d_gene: -; abundance: -; CDR3nt: TGTGCCAGCAGTCCTGGACTAGAGCAGTACTTC; CDR3aa: CASSPGLEQYF
j_gene: TRBJ1-2; v_gene: TRBV25-1; d_gene: -; abundance: -; CDR3nt: TGTGCCAGCATGGGAGGAGGGACTAACTATGGCTACACCTTC; CDR3aa: CASMGGGTNYGYTF
j_gene: TRBJ1-1; v_gene: TRBV2; d_gene: TRBD1; abundance: -; CDR3nt: TGTGCCACTTCGGACAGGGAAGTTGAAGCTTTCTTT; CDR3aa: CATSDREVEAFF
j_gene: TRBJ2-1; v_gene: TRBV7-8; d_gene: TRBD2; abundance: -; CDR3nt: TGTGCCAGCAGCTCAAGCGGGGGGCTCATATACAATGAGCAGTTCTTC; CDR3aa: CASSSSGGLIYNEQFF
j_gene: TRBJ2-7; v_gene: TRBV6-4; d_gene: TRBD2; abundance: -; CDR3nt: TGTGCCAGCAGGGGGATAGCGGGACCGTACGAGCAGTACTTC; CDR3aa: CASRGIAGPYEQYF